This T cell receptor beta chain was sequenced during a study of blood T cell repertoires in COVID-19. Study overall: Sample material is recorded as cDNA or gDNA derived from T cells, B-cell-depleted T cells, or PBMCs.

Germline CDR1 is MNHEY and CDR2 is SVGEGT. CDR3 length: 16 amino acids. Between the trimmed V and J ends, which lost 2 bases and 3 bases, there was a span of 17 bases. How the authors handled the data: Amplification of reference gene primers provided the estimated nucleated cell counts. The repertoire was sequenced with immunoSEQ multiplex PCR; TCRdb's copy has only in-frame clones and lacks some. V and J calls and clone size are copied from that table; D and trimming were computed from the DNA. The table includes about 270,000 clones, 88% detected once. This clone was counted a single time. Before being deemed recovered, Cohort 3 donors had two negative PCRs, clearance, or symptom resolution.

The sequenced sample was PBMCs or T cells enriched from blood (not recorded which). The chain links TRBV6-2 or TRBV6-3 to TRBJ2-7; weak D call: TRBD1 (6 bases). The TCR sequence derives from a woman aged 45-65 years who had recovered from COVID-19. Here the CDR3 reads CASSYPTTGGYYEQYF. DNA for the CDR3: TGTGCCAGCAGTTACCCCACGACAGGAGGATACTACGAGCAGTACTTC.